Presented here are 2 T cell receptor beta chains from one specimen sequenced in a study of blood T cell repertoires in COVID-19. Method: immunoSEQ multiplex PCR; TCRdb's copy keeps in-frame clones and lacks some. The sample includes some 94,000 clones, approximately 90% seen only once; the top ten take 15% to 19%. Sequencing input: peripheral blood. The receptor source for this set is a human donor in a cohort sampled during active COVID-19.

The V and J genes are TRBV10-2 and TRBJ2-1; TRBD1 matches 9 bases. The germline CDR1 and CDR2 sequences are WSHSY and SAAADI. The CDR3 extends over 14 amino acids. Unmatched junction bases numbered 7, after V lost 6 bases and J lost 7 bases. This CDR3 reads CASRTGGGWNEQFF. The CDR3 nucleotides are TGCGCCAGCAGAACAGGGGGCGGTTGGAATGAGCAGTTCTTC.

The rearrangement links TRBV5-1 to TRBJ1-2; tentatively, D is TRBD1 (6 bases). The V end lost 3 bases, the J end lost 2 bases, and 14 bases lay between the germline ends. CDR1 is SGHRS, CDR2 YFSETQ, per germline. The CDR3 is 15 amino acids. In DNA form, the CDR3 reads TGCGCCAGCAGCTCAGACAGGTATCTCAACTATGGCTACACCTTC. Translation: CASSSDRYLNYGYTF.